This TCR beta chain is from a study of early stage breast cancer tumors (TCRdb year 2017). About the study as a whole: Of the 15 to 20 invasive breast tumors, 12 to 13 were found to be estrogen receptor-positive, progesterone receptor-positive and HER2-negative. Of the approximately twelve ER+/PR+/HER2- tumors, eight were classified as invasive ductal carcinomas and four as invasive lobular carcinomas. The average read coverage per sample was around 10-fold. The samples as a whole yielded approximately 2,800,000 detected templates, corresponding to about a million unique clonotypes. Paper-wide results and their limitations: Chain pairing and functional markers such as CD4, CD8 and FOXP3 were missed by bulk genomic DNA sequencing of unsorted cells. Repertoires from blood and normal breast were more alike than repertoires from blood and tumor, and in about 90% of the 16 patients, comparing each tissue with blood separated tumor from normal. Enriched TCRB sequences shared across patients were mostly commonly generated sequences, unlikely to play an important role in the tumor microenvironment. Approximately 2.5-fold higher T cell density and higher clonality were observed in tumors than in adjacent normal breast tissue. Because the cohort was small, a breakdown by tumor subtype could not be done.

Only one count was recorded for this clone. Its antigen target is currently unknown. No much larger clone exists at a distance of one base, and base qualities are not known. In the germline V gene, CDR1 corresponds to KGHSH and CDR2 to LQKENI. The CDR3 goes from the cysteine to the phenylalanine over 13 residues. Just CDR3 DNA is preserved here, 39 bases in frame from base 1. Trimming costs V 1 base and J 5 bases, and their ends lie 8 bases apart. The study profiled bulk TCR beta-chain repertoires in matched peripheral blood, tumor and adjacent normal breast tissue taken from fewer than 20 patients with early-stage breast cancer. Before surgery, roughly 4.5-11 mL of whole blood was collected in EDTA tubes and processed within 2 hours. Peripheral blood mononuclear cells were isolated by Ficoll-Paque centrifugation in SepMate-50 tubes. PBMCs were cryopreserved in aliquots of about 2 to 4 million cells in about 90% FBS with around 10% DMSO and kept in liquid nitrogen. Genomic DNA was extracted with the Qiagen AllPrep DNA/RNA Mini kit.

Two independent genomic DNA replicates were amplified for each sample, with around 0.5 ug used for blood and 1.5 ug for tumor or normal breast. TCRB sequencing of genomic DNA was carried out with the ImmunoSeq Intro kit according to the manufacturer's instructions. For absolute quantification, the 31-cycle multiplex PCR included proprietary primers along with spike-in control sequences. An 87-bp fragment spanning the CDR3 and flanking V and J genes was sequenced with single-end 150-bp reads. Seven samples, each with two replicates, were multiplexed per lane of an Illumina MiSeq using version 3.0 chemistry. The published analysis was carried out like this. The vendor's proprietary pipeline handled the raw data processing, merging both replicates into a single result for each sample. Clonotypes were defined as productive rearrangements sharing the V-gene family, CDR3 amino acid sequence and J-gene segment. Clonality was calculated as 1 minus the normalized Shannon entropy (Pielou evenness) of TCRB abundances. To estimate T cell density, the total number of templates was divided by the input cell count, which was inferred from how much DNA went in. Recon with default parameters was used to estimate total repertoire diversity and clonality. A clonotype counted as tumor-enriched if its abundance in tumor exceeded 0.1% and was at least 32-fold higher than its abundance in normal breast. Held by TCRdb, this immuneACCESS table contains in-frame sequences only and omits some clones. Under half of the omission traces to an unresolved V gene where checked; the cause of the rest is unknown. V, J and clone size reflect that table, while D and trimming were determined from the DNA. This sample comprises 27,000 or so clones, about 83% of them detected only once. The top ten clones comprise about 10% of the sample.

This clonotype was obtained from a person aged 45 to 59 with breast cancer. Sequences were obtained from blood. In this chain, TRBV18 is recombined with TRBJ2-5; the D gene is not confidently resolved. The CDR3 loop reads CASSPLSWETQYF. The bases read TGTGCCAGCTCACCACTGAGTTGGGAGACCCAGTACTTC.